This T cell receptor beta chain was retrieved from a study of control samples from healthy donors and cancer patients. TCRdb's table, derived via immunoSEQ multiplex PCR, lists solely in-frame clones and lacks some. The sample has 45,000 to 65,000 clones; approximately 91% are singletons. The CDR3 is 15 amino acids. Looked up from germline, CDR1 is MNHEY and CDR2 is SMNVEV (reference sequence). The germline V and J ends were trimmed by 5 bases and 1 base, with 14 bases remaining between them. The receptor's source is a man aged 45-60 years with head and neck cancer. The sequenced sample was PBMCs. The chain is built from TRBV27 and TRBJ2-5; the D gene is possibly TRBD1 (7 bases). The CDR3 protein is CASSPRGQTQETQYF. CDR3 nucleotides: TGTGCCAGCAGTCCGCGGGGACAGACCCAAGAGACCCAGTACTTC.